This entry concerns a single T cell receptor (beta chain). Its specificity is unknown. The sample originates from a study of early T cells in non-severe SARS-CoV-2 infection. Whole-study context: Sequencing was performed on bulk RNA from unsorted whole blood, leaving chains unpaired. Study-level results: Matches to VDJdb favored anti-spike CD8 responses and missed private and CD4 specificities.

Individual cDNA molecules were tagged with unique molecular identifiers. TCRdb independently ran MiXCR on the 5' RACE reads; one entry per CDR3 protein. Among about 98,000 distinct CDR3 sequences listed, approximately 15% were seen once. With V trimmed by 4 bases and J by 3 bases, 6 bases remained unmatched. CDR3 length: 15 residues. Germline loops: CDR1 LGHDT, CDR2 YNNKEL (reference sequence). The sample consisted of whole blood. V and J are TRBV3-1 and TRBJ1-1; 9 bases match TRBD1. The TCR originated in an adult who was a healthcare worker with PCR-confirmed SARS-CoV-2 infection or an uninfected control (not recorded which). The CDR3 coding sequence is TGTGCCAGCAGCCTTCTAACAGGGGGCTACACTGAAGCTTTCTTT. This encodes CASSLLTGGYTEAFF.